The 28 T cell receptor beta chains below all came from one sample that was sequenced in a study of post-analysis software for immune sequencing data. Their recognized antigens are unknown. Whole-study results and caveats: Included in a set of roughly five TRBV segments more frequent in patients than controls were TRBV5-6, TRBV5-1 and TRBV20-1.

Prepared libraries of TCR beta cDNA carried unique molecular identifiers. TCRdb re-called the PCR reads through MiXCR, storing one row per CDR3 protein. The data contain some 890,000 distinct CDR3 sequences, roughly half of them singletons. Sequences were obtained from blood. The receptors derive from a girl under 18 with multiple sclerosis.

Only a few counts were recorded for this clonotype. The rearrangement uses TRBV29-1 and TRBJ2-3; D is possibly TRBD2 (6 bases). The CDR3 totals 14 residues. Germline loops: CDR1 SQVTM, CDR2 ANQGSEA. The V end lost 3 bases, the J end lost 0 bases, and 10 bases lay between the germline ends. The CDR3 protein is CSVDLGSSTDTQYF. In DNA form, the CDR3 reads TGCAGCGTTGACCTCGGGAGTAGCACAGATACGCAGTATTTT.

The chain combines TRBV20-1 with TRBJ2-5; 14 bases align to TRBD2. V trimming: 5 bases; J trimming: 1 base; junction bases outside the gene matches: 18. Germline V CDR1 and CDR2: DFQATT, SNEGSKA (reference sequence). CDR3 length: 20 amino acids. This chain's CDR3 is CSAGRGRTGLAGVPQETQYF. The CDR3, as DNA: TGCAGTGCTGGAAGGGGGAGGACGGGACTAGCGGGAGTTCCCCAAGAGACCCAGTACTTC.

The V call is TRBV11-2, the J call TRBJ2-7; D not resolved. The CDR3 has 14 amino acids. Trimming removed 0 bases at V and 2 bases at J, with 8 bases between. Germline CDR1 SGHAT, CDR2 FQNNGV. The CDR3 loop is CASSLDFYAYEQYF. In DNA, the CDR3 is TGTGCCAGCAGCTTAGATTTCTACGCCTACGAGCAGTACTTC.

The V and J genes are TRBV7-2 and TRBJ2-1, with 14 bases that match TRBD2. V shed 7 bases and J 5 bases; nucleotides not matched to a gene: 7. From germline, CDR1 is SGHTA and CDR2 FQGNSA. This CDR3 contains 16 residues. CDR3 coding DNA: TGTGCCAGCAACAGACTAGCGGGGGGGCCTCACAATGAGCAGTTCTTC. It is translated as CASNRLAGGPHNEQFF.

This clonotype has just a few counts. The V call is TRBV20-1, the J call TRBJ2-5; 7 bases agree with TRBD2. The CDR3 sequence is 15 residues long. J gave up 0 bases and V 5 bases, and 9 bases lay outside the gene matches. Germline CDR1 is DFQATT and CDR2 is SNEGSKA (reference sequence). CDR3 nucleotides: TGCAGTGCTCGGGGGGTAGCGGCAAACCAAGAGACCCAGTACTTC. Amino acid sequence: CSARGVAANQETQYF.

The J gene is TRBJ2-1, the V gene TRBV21-1; TRBD1 is taken as the D call from the table, unchecked against the DNA. TRBV21-1 is marked as a pseudogene. The CDR3 extends over 11 amino acids. In DNA, the CDR3 is TGTGCCAGCAGCGGGGGAGATGAGCAGTTCTTC. Translating gives CASSGGDEQFF.

The chain is built from TRBV6-5 and TRBJ2-3; D unclear. Germline assignment: CDR1 MNHEY and CDR2 SVGAGI. The CDR3 is 15 amino acids. V was trimmed by 0 bases and J by 2 bases, leaving 9 bases between them. The CDR3 bases are TGTGCCAGCAGTTACTCGTTCTGGGTCACAGATACGCAGTATTTT. Translation: CASSYSFWVTDTQYF.

The chain employs TRBV18 and TRBJ1-5; TRBD1 is a possible D gene (5 bases). The CDR3 covers 15 residues. The germline CDR1 and CDR2 sequences are KGHSH and LQKENI. Trimming took 6 bases from V and 6 from J, leaving 18 bases between them. The DNA of the CDR3 is TGTGCCAGCTCTCCCGGGACCCTCGGCGGTCAGCCCCAGCATTTT. Its translation is CASSPGTLGGQPQHF.

The chain is built from TRBV10-2 and TRBJ1-6, with 8 bases that match TRBD1. The CDR3 has 14 amino acids. CDR1 is WSHSY, CDR2 SAAADI, per germline. With 6 bases clipped from V and 10 bases from J, the junction kept 8 bases outside the gene matches. CDR3 amino acids: CASRGQGLGSPLHF. CDR3 in DNA: TGCGCCAGCAGAGGACAGGGCCTAGGGTCACCCCTCCACTTT.

The J gene is TRBJ2-7, the V gene TRBV12-3 or TRBV12-4, with D possibly TRBD1 on 5 matching bases. The J call may be faulty, since TRBJ2-5 better matches the DNA end. CDR3 length equals 14 residues. The CDR3, as DNA: TGTGCCAGCAGTTTATTAGGGGCGCGGTGGACCCAGTACTTC. This sequence encodes CASSLLGARWTQYF.

In this sample, this clonotype turned up a few times. The chain links TRBV27 to TRBJ2-3; D call uncertain. Trimming pared 5 bases from V and 6 bases from J, leaving 12 bases between. The CDR3 loop spans 13 amino acids. Per the germline V gene, CDR1 is MNHEY and CDR2 is SMNVEV (reference sequence). The CDR3 coding sequence is TGTGCCAGCAGTGGACCTTCGCGGGATACGCAGTATTTT. Its protein is CASSGPSRDTQYF.

V is TRBV20-1 and J is TRBJ2-7, with TRBD2 matching over 12 bases. J was trimmed by 1 base and V by 5 bases; bases with no gene match: 12. CDR3 size: 17 residues. Per the germline V gene, CDR1 is DFQATT and CDR2 is SNEGSKA (reference sequence). CDR3 DNA sequence: TGCAGTGCTCTCCCCCTACAACTAGCGGGAGGATCCTACGAGCAGTACTTC. Translating it yields CSALPLQLAGGSYEQYF.

This clonotype was seen only a few times. This CDR3 is CATKTTGQGAGGSSYNEQFF. CDR3 DNA sequence: TGCGCCACCAAGACCACCGGACAGGGGGCTGGCGGGAGCTCCTACAATGAGCAGTTCTTC. The rearrangement uses TRBV5-1 and TRBJ2-1; 11 bases map to TRBD1. V shed 9 bases and J 0 bases; nucleotides not matched to a gene: 20. CDR3 length: 20 amino acids. The germline V gene has CDR1 SGHRS and CDR2 YFSETQ.

The CDR3 sequence is CASSVAPGTGGTGIQYF. CDR3 DNA sequence: TGCGCCAGCAGTGTTGCCCCCGGGACAGGGGGAACCGGCATTCAGTACTTC. The V call is TRBV10-1, the J call TRBJ2-7; TRBD1 matches at 11 bases. The better agreement between TRBJ2-4 and the DNA end casts doubt on the J call. The CDR3 has 17 residues. Germline values: CDR1 WNHNN, CDR2 SYGVQD (reference sequence).

The CDR3 region is CASSLPGRTSGNTIYF. The CDR3 DNA reads TGTGCCAGCAGTTTGCCGGGCAGGACGTCGGGAAACACCATATATTTT. V and J are TRBV28 and TRBJ1-3; D gene ambiguous. The V end lost 3 bases, the J end lost 4 bases, and 16 bases lay between the germline ends. This CDR3 contains 16 residues. Germline V gene lookup returns CDR1 MDHEN and CDR2 SYDVKM.

This chain uses TRBV7-2 with TRBJ2-7, with a tentative D call TRBD1 (5 bases). The germline V and J ends were trimmed by 5 bases and 1 base, with 9 bases remaining between them. The CDR3 totals 13 residues. CDR1 SGHTA and CDR2 FQGNSA come from the germline V gene. The CDR3 protein is CASSHQGSYEQYF. The CDR3 DNA is TGTGCCAGCAGCCACCAGGGTTCCTACGAGCAGTACTTC.

There are a few counts of this clonotype. The junction differs from germline at one of its ends, possibly a read error. The V call is TRBV4-1, the J call TRBJ2-7, with D possibly being TRBD1 (7 bases). There are 12 residues in the CDR3. Germline V gene data show CDR1 as MGHRA and CDR2 as YSYEKL. The CDR3 nucleotides are TGTGCCAGTTCTCAGGGGGGCCACGAGCAGTACTTC. It codes for CASSQGGHEQYF.

The chain carries TRBV29-1 and TRBJ1-4; TRBD1 aligns across 9 bases. There are 14 residues in the CDR3. V lost 7 bases to trimming and J lost 8 bases; unmatched junction nucleotides: 11. In germline, CDR1 is SQVTM, CDR2 ANQGSEA. CDR3 DNA: TGCAGCGCAGCCCCACAGGGGGCGAGCGAAAAACTGTTTTTT. Its protein is CSAAPQGASEKLFF. Complete variable domain (other parts from reference TRBV29-1 and TRBJ1-4): SAVISQKPSRDICQRGTSLTIQCQVDSQVTMMFWYRQQPGQSLTLIATANQGSEATYESGFVIDKFPISRPNLTFSTLTVSNMSPEDSSIYLCSAAPQGASEKLFFGSGTQLSVL.

This chain links TRBV20-1 with TRBJ1-4; the D gene is possibly TRBD1 (6 bases). The CDR3 contains 13 residues. V lost 3 bases to trimming and J lost 7 bases, with 12 bases between them. Per the germline V gene, CDR1 is DFQATT and CDR2 is SNEGSKA (reference sequence). The CDR3 loop reads CSASGGIGEKLFF. As DNA, the CDR3 is TGCAGTGCTAGCGGGGGCATAGGTGAAAAACTGTTTTTT.

This chain connects TRBV7-8 to TRBJ2-7; D not certain. Per the germline V gene, CDR1 is SGHVS and CDR2 is FQNEAQ. The ends were cut back, 5 bases at V and 2 bases at J, with 16 bases in the middle. The CDR3 runs 15 residues. The CDR3 loop reads CASSAGPATTYEQYF. CDR3 sequence (DNA): TGTGCCAGCAGCGCTGGGCCGGCGACAACCTACGAGCAGTACTTC.

This clonotype was seen more than once but under ten times. The J gene is TRBJ1-5, the V gene TRBV19, with D tentatively TRBD1 (5 bases). The germline V and J ends were trimmed by 6 bases and 7 bases, with 19 bases remaining between them. CDR1 and CDR2 from the germline V gene are LNHDA and SQIVND (reference sequence). This CDR3 is built from 15 residues. Here the CDR3 reads CASRLRDSPGQPQHF. CDR3 nucleotide sequence: TGTGCCAGTAGGTTACGGGACTCCCCTGGACAGCCCCAGCATTTT.

V usage is TRBV20-1 and J usage is TRBJ2-5; 8 bases are a match to TRBD2. There are 13 residues in the CDR3. Germline V gene lookup returns CDR1 DFQATT and CDR2 SNEGSKA (reference sequence). After removal of 6 bases from V and 5 bases from J, the junction contained 8 bases not matched to a gene. Written as DNA, the CDR3 is TGCAGTGCGACGCGGGGGGCAGCGGAGACCCAGTACTTC. Its protein is CSATRGAAETQYF.

This clonotype was detected ten times or more. V gene TRBV6-5 combines with J gene TRBJ2-7; either TRBD1 or TRBD2 may fit D (5 bases each). CDR3 length equals 13 residues. Between the trimmed V and J ends, which lost 5 bases and 0 bases, there was a span of 8 bases. CDR1 is MNHEY and CDR2 is SVGAGI in the germline V gene. The CDR3: CASSRGGSYEQYF. DNA of the CDR3: TGTGCCAGCAGTCGTGGGGGCTCCTACGAGCAGTACTTC.

The J gene is TRBJ2-4, the V gene TRBV11-1; either TRBD1 or TRBD2 may supply D (5 bases each). With the DNA end fitting TRBJ2-7 better, the J assignment may be wrong. Per germline, CDR1 SGHAT and CDR2 FQDESV (reference sequence). This CDR3 comprises 14 residues. This chain's CDR3 is CASSLAGVQYEQYF. CDR3 DNA: TGTGCCAGCAGCTTAGCGGGGGTGCAGTACGAGCAGTACTTC.

Note on this clonotype: Just one base apart from a much larger clone, this may be a read error. This rearrangement joins TRBV11-2 to TRBJ1-2; possible D gene TRBD1, 6 bases. CDR1 is SGHAT, CDR2 FQNNGV, per germline. Trimming left V 5 bases short and J 4 bases short, with 11 bases between. The CDR3 has 13 residues. The CDR3 protein is CASSPGHGYGYTF. CDR3 coding DNA: TGTGCCAGCAGCCCGGGACATGGCTATGGCTACACCTTC.

The V call is TRBV29-1, the J call TRBJ2-3; a weak D match, TRBD1 (6 bases). The V end lost 4 bases, the J end lost 2 bases, and 19 bases lay between the germline ends. Germline V CDR1 and CDR2: SQVTM, ANQGSEA. This CDR3 is 16 amino acids long. CDR3: CSVVGQGGVPTDTQYF. In DNA form, the CDR3 reads TGCAGCGTTGTAGGGCAAGGGGGAGTCCCCACAGATACGCAGTATTTT.

This clonotype is a singleton in its sample. V usage is TRBV6-1 and J usage is TRBJ2-7, with TRBD2 as a possible D gene (6 bases). The V gene's germline CDR1 is MNHNS and CDR2 SASEGT. The CDR3 is 15 amino acids. V lost 0 bases, J lost 6 bases, and 15 bases lay in between. CDR3 coding DNA: TGTGCCAGCAGTGAAGCGCGGGGAGGCGCGGGCGAGCAGTACTTC. Its protein is CASSEARGGAGEQYF.

This clonotype was counted a few times. The genes are TRBV29-1 and TRBJ1-2; 12 nucleotides align to TRBD1. V was clipped by 7 bases and J by 4 bases; unmatched bases: 16. Germline V CDR1 and CDR2: SQVTM, ANQGSEA. The CDR3 has 17 amino acids. The CDR3: CSAFHVGTGGALYGYTF. As DNA, the CDR3 is TGCAGCGCCTTTCACGTGGGGACAGGGGGCGCGCTCTATGGCTACACCTTC.